The clone carrying this T cell receptor beta chain occurred once. The CDR3 loop spans 13 amino acids. The V gene end was trimmed by 6 bases and the J gene end by 5 bases; junction bases not matched to a gene: 6. Per germline, CDR1 SNHLY and CDR2 FYNNEI. These data come from a study of blood T cell repertoires in COVID-19. Overall study: Some COVID-19 samples were acute and others convalescent; all came from the United States, Italy and Spain. PBMCs, B-cell-depleted T cells, or T cells provided the cDNA or gDNA that made up the material.

Methods used by the authors: Counts of nucleated cells, estimated from reference gene primer amplification, were obtained. Profiling relied on immunoSEQ multiplex PCR, and the TCRdb table lists in-frame clones only, not all of them. The V and J calls and clone size were taken over from that table, and D and trimming were inferred from the DNA. The sample shows over 120,000 clones, roughly 80% of them seen only once. The clonotype originates from a man in his 70s who had recovered from COVID-19. Sequenced: peripheral blood. This chain uses TRBV2 with TRBJ2-7, with 8 bases identical to TRBD1. Written as DNA, the CDR3 is TGTGCCAGCAGGAGGACAGGGCTGCACGAGCAGTACTTC. It translates to CASRRTGLHEQYF.